This T cell receptor (beta chain) was observed in a study of early stage breast cancer tumors. The method was immunoSEQ multiplex PCR; TCRdb's version includes in-frame clones alone and lacks a portion of them. The repertoire holds more than 65,000 clones, less than 90% seen once, with roughly 4.7% in the top ten. The TCR comes from a person aged 40 to 49 with breast cancer. The sequencing input was blood.

CDR3 bases: TGCAGCGCCGCCTTCCCCCCCGGGACAGGGTCCTACGAGCAGTACTTC. Translating gives CSAAFPPGTGSYEQYF. The rearrangement uses TRBV29-1 and TRBJ2-7, with TRBD1 matching over 9 bases. The CDR3 is 16 residues long. With V trimmed by 7 bases and J by 1 base, 14 bases remained unmatched. The germline CDR1 and CDR2 sequences are SQVTM and ANQGSEA.